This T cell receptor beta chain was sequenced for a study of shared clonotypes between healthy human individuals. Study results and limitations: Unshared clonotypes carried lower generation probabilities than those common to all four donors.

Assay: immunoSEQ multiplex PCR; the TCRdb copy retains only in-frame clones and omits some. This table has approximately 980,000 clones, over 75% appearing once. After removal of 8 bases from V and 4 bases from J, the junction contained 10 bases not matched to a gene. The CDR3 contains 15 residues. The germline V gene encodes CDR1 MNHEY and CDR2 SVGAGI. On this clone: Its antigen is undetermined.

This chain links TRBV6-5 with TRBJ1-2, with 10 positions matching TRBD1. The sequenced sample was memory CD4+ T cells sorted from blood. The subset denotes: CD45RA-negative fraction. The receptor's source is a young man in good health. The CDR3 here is CASLSPRTGGYGYTF. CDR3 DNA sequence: TGTGCCAGCCTCAGCCCCCGGACAGGGGGCTATGGCTACACCTTC.